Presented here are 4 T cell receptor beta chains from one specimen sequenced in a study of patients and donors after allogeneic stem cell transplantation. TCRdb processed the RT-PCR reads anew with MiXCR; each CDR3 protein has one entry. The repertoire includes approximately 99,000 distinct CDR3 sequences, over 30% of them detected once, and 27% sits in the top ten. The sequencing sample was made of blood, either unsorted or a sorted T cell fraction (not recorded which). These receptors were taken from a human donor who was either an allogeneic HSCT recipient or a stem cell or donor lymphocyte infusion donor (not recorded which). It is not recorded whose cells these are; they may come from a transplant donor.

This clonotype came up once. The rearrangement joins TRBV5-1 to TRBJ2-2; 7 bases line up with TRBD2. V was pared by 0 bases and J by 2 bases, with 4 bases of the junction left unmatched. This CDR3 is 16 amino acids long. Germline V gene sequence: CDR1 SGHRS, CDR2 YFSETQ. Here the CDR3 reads CASSLVVGLNTGELFF. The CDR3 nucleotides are TGCGCCAGCAGCTTGGTGGTGGGACTAAACACCGGGGAGCTGTTTTTT. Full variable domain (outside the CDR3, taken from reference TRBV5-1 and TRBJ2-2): KAGVTQTPRYLIKTRGQQVTLSCSPISGHRSVSWYQQTPGQGLQFLFEYFSETQRNKGNFPGRFSGRQFSNSRSEMNVSTLELGDSALYLCASSLVVGLNTGELFFGEGSRLTVL.

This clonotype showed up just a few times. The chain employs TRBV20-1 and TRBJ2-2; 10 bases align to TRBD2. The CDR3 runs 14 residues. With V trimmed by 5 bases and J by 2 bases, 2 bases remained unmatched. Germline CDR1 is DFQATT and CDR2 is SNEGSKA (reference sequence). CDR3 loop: CSAGLAANTGELFF. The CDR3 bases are TGCAGTGCTGGACTAGCGGCCAACACCGGGGAGCTGTTTTTT.

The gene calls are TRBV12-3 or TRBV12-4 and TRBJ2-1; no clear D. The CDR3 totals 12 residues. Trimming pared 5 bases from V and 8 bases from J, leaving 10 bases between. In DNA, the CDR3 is TGTGCCAGCAGTCCCGCTGGGGATGAGCAGTTCTTC. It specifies CASSPAGDEQFF.

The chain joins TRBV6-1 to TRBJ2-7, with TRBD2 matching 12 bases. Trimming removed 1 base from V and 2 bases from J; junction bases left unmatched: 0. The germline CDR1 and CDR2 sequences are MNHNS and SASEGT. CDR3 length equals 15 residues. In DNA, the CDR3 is TGTGCCAGCAGTGAAGGACTAGCGGGGGCCTACGAGCAGTACTTC. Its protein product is CASSEGLAGAYEQYF.